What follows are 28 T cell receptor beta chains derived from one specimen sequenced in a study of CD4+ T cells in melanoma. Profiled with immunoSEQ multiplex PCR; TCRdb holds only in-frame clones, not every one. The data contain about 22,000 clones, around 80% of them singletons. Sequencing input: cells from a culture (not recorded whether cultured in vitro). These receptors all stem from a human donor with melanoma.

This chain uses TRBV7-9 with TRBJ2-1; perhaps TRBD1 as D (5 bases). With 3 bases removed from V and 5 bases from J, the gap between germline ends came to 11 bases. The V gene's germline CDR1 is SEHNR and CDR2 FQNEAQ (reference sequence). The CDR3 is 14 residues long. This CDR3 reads CASSFKGPNNEQFF. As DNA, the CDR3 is TGTGCCAGCAGCTTTAAGGGGCCGAACAATGAGCAGTTCTTC.

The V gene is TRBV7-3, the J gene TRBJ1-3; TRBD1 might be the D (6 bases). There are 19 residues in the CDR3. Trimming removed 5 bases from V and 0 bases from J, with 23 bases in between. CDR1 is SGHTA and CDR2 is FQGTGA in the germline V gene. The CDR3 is CASSVNRGGTQTSGNTIYF. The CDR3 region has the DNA TGTGCCAGCAGCGTTAATAGAGGGGGGACCCAAACCTCTGGAAACACCATATATTTT.

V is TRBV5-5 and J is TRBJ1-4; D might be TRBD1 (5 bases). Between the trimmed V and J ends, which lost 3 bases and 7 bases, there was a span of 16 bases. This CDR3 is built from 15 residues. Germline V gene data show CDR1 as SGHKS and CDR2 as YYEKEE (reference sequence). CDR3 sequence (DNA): TGTGCCAGCAGCTCGGGGCCCCAGGACGGTGAAAAACTGTTTTTT. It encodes CASSSGPQDGEKLFF.

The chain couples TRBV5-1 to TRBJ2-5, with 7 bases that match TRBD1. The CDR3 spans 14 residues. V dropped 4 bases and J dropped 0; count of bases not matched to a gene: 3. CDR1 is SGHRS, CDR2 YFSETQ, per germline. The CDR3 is CASSEQGNQETQYF. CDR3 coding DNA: TGCGCCAGCAGCGAACAGGGGAACCAAGAGACCCAGTACTTC. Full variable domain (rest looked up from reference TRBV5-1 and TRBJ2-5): KAGVTQTPRYLIKTRGQQVTLSCSPISGHRSVSWYQQTPGQGLQFLFEYFSETQRNKGNFPGRFSGRQFSNSRSEMNVSTLELGDSALYLCASSEQGNQETQYFGPGTRLLVL.

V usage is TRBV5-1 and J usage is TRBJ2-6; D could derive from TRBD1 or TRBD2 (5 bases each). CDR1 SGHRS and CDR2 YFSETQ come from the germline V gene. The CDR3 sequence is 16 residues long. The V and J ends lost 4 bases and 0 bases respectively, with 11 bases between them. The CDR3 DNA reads TGCGCCAGCAGCGGGGGACGGTACTCTGGGGCCAACGTCCTGACTTTC. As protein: CASSGGRYSGANVLTF.

CDR3 nucleotides: TGTGCCAGCAGCTCAAACCTCGGGACTAGCGGGGGGGGAGGTACGCAGTATTTT. Its translation: CASSSNLGTSGGGGTQYF. The V and J genes are TRBV7-9 and TRBJ2-3; TRBD2 aligns across 16 bases. Germline CDR1 is SEHNR and CDR2 is FQNEAQ (reference sequence). The CDR3 totals 18 residues. Germline trimming cut 4 bases from V and 8 bases from J; bases unmatched to any gene: 12.

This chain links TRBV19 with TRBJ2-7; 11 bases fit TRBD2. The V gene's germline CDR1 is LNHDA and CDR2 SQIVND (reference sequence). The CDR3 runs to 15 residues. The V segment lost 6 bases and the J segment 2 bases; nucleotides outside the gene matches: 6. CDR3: CASRSASGGTYEQYF. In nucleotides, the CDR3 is TGTGCCAGTAGATCGGCTAGCGGGGGGACCTACGAGCAGTACTTC.

This chain's CDR3 is CASSATGSERVEQYF. DNA of the CDR3: TGTGCCAGCAGCGCGACAGGGTCCGAAAGAGTCGAGCAGTACTTC. The V call is TRBV9, the J call TRBJ2-7; 7 bases agree with TRBD1. The CDR3 contains 15 residues. After removal of 3 bases from V and 6 bases from J, the junction contained 12 bases not matched to a gene. Germline lookup yields CDR1 SGDLS and CDR2 YYNGEE.

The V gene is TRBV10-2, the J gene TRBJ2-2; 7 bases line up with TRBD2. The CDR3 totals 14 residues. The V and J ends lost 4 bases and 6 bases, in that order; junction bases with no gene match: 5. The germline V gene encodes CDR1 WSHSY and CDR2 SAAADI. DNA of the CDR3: TGCGCCAGCAGTGGGACTAGTGGGTCCGGGGAGCTGTTTTTT. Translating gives CASSGTSGSGELFF.

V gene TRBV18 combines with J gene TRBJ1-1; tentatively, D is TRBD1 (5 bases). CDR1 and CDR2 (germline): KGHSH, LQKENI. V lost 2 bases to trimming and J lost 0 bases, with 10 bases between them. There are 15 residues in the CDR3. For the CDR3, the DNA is TGTGCCAGCTCACCAGACAGAGAAATGAACACTGAAGCTTTCTTT. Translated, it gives CASSPDREMNTEAFF.

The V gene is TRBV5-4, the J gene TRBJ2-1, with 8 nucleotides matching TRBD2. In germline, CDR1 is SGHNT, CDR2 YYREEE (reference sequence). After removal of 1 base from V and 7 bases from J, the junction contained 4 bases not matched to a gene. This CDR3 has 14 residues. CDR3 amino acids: CASSLSGGPNEQFF. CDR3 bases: TGTGCCAGCAGCTTGAGCGGGGGCCCTAATGAGCAGTTCTTC. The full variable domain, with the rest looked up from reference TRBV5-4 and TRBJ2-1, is ETGVTQSPTHLIKTRGQQVTLRCSSQSGHNTVSWYQQALGQGPQFIFQYYREEENGRGNFPPRFSGLQFPNYSSELNVNALELDDSALYLCASSLSGGPNEQFFGPGTRLTVL.

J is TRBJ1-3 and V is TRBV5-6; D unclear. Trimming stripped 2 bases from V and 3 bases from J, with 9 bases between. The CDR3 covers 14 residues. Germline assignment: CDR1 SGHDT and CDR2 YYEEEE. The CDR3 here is CASSFIGSGNTIYF. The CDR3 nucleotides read TGTGCCAGCAGCTTCATTGGTAGTGGAAACACCATATATTTT. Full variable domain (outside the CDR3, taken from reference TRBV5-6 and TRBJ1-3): DAGVTQSPTHLIKTRGQQVTLRCSPKSGHDTVSWYQQALGQGPQFIFQYYEEEERQRGNFPDRFSGHQFPNYSSELNVNALLLGDSALYLCASSFIGSGNTIYFGEGSWLTVV.

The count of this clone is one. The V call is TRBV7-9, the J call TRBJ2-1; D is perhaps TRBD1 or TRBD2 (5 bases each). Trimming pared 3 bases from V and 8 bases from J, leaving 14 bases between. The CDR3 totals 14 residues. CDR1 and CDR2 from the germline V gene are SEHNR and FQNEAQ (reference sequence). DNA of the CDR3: TGTGCCAGCAGCTTCGGGACCATGACCGATGAGCAGTTCTTC. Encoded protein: CASSFGTMTDEQFF.

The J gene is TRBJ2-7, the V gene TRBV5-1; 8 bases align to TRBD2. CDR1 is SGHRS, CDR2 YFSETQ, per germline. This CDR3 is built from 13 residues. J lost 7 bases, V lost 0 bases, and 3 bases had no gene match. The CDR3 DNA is TGCGCCAGCAGCTTGGCGGGACTAGGGGAGCAGTACTTC. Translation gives CASSLAGLGEQYF.

The CDR3 protein is CASSHLLAGGPQQYF. In DNA form, the CDR3 reads TGTGCCAGCAGCCATCTACTAGCGGGGGGGCCTCAGCAGTACTTC. The J gene is TRBJ2-7, the V gene TRBV7-2, with 13 bases fitting TRBD2. With V trimmed by 5 bases and J by 8 bases, 9 bases remained unmatched. In germline, CDR1 is SGHTA, CDR2 FQGNSA. This CDR3 contains 15 residues. Full variable domain (outside the CDR3, taken from reference TRBV7-2 and TRBJ2-7): GAGVSQSPSNKVTEKGKDVELRCDPISGHTALYWYRQSLGQGLEFLIYFQGNSAPDKSGLPSDRFSAERTGGSVSTLTIQRTQQEDSAVYLCASSHLLAGGPQQYFGPGTRLTVT.

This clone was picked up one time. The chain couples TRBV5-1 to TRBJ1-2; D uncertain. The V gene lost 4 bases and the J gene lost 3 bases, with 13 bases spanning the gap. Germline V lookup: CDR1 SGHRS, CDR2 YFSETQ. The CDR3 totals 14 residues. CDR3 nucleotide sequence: TGCGCCAGCAGCCCCCGGCCCGGCGACTATGGCTACACCTTC. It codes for CASSPRPGDYGYTF.

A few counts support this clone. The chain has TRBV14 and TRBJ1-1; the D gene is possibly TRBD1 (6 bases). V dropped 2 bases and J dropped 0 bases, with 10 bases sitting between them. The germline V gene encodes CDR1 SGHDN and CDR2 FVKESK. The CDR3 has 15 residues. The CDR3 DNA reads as TGTGCCAGCAGCCAACTGACAGGAGTGAACACTGAAGCTTTCTTT. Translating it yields CASSQLTGVNTEAFF.

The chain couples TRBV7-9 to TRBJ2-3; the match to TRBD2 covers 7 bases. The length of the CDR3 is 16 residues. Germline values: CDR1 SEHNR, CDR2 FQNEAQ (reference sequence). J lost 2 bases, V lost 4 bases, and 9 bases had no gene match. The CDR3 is CASSSIEREFTDTQYF. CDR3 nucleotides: TGTGCCAGCAGCTCTATTGAGCGGGAATTCACAGATACGCAGTATTTT.

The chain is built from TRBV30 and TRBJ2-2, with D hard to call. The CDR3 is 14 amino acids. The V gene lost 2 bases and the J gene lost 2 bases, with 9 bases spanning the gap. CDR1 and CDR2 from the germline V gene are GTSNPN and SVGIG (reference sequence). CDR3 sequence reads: CAWSRQINTGELFF. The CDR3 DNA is TGTGCCTGGAGTCGGCAGATAAACACCGGGGAGCTGTTTTTT.

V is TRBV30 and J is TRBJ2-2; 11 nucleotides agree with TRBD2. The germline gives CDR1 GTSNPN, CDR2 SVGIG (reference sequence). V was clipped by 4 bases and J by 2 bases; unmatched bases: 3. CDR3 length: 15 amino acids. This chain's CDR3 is CAWKLAGGNTGELFF. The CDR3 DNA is TGTGCCTGGAAGCTAGCGGGGGGTAACACCGGGGAGCTGTTTTTT.

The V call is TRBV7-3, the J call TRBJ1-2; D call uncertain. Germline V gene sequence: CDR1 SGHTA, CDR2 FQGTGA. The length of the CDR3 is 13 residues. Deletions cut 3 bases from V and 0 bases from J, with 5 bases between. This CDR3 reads CASSFLANYGYTF. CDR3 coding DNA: TGTGCCAGCAGCTTTTTGGCTAACTATGGCTACACCTTC. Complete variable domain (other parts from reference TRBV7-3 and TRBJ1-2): GAGVSQTPSNKVTEKGKYVELRCDPISGHTALYWYRQSLGQGPEFLIYFQGTGAADDSGLPNDRFFAVRPEGSVSTLKIQRTERGDSAVYLCASSFLANYGYTFGSGTRLTVV.

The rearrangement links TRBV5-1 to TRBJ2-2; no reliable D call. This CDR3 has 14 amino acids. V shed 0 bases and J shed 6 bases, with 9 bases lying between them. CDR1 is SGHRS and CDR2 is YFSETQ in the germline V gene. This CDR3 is CASSLVLPAGELFF. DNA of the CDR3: TGCGCCAGCAGCTTGGTACTTCCGGCCGGGGAGCTGTTTTTT.

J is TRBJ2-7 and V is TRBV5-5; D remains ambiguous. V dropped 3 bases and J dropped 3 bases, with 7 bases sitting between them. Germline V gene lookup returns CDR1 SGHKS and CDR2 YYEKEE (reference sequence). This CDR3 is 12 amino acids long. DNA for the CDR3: TGTGCCAGCAGCTGGGGTTTCTACGAGCAGTACTTC. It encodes CASSWGFYEQYF.

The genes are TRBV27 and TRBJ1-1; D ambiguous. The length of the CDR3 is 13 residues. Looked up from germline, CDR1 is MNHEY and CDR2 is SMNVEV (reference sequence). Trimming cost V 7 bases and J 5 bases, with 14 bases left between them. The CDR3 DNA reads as TGTGCCAGCAAAAGGCTCCTGGGGACTGAAGCTTTCTTT. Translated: CASKRLLGTEAFF.

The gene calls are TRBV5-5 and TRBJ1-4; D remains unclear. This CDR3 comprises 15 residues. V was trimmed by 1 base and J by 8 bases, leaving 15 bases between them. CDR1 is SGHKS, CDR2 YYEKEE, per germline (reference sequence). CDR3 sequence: CASSLSTSDGEKLFF. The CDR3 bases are TGTGCCAGCAGCTTGAGTACGAGCGACGGAGAAAAACTGTTTTTT.

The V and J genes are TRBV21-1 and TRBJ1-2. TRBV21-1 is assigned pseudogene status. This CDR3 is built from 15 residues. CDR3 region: CASSKRIGPNYGYTF. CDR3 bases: TGTGCCAGCAGCAAAAGGATCGGCCCTAACTATGGCTACACCTTC.

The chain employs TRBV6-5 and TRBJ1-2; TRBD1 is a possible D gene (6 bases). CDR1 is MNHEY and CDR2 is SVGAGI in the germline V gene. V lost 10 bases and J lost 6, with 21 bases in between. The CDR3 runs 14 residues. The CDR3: CATLQKGVRDGYTF. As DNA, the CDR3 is TGTGCCACCCTCCAAAAGGGGGTACGGGATGGCTACACCTTC.

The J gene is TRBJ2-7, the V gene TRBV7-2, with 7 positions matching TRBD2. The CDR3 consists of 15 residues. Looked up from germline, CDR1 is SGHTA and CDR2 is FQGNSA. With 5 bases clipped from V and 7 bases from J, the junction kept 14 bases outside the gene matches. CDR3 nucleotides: TGTGCCAGCAGCGGGGGGAGGGTAGCCTCCTTGGAGCAGTACTTC. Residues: CASSGGRVASLEQYF.